Given below is one T cell receptor (beta chain) in context. This clonotype was observed many times. What this receptor recognizes is not known. No base quality values were provided; no much bigger clone lies one nucleotide off. V is pared back by 3 bases and J by 9 bases, with 15 bases lying between the germline termini. Based on the germline V gene, the CDR1 and CDR2 sequences are SGHTA and FQGTGA. Including the terminal cysteine and phenylalanine, the CDR3 comprises 14 residues. Solely the CDR3 DNA is kept, with 42 bases framed from the first base. The library was generated by 5' RACE. TCRdb records NextSeq 500 as the sequencer. The TCR library protocol attached unique molecular identifiers to individual cDNA molecules to correct for sequencing error and PCR bias. Both TCR alpha and beta chains were sequenced, and tight co-correlation was observed between alpha and beta sequence abundances in each sample. As for how the authors treated the data: Decombinator V4 was used to annotate TCR sequences for V gene, J gene and CDR3. TCRs were defined as expanded if a significant change between any two time points was detected under a Poisson model with p below 0.0001. TCR abundances were normalised to the total number of TCRs sequenced in each sample and reported as counts per million. TRAV1-2 paired with TRAJ12, TRAJ20 or TRAJ33 defined MAIT TCRs, while TRAV10 paired with TRAJ18 defined iNKT TCRs. VDJdb, accessed on 1 November 2021, was searched for TCRs annotated for CMV, EBV and SARS-CoV-2, and TCRs annotated for more than one antigen were excluded. TCRdb reprocessing: public reads trimmed at Q25 with fastp, clones called with MiXCR, in-frame beta chains kept. Each entry merges the rows of one CDR3 protein and shows their most common DNA and genes. TCRdb assigned the V and J calls; the authors' analysis was not used. This sample is represented by 50,000 or so distinct CDR3 sequences; roughly 5.3% of them were singletons. In total, the top ten clones hold around 4.3% of the sample.

These data come from a study of early T cells in non-severe SARS-CoV-2 infection (dated by TCRdb to the early 2020s). Background on the whole study: Because TCR sequencing was done on bulk RNA from unsorted whole blood, the alpha and beta chains could not be paired.

The paper's findings and limits, for the study overall: VDJdb matching was skewed toward anti-spike CD8 responses and likely underestimated virus-specific expansions by missing private and CD4 specificities.

A case-control design nested within a healthcare worker cohort in London, UK, was used, with weekly nasopharyngeal swab PCR tests and blood sampling performed. Healthcare workers were enrolled in the week of the UK lockdown, from 23 to 31 March 2020, and were followed every week for up to about 15 weeks. Sequencing was done on a sample of whole blood. The receptor was isolated from an adult who was a healthcare worker with PCR-confirmed SARS-CoV-2 infection or an uninfected control (not recorded which). Rearrangement joined TRBV7-3 to TRBJ2-1; the D gene is possibly TRBD2, with 5 bases matching. The base sequence is TGTGCCAGCAGCTTTCCCGGGGATGGTAGTGAGCAGTTCTTC. Its translation reads: CASSFPGDGSEQFF.